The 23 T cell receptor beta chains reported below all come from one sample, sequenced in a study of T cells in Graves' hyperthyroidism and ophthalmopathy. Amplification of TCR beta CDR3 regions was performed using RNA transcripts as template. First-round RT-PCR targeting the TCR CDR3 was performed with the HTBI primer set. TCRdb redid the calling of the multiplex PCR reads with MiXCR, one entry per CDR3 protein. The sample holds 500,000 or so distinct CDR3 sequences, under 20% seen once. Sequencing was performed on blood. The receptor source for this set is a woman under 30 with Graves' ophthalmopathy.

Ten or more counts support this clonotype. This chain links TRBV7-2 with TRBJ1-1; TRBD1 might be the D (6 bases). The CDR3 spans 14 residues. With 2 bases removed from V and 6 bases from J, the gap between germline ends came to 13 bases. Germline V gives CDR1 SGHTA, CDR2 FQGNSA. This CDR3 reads CASSLQGIRAEAFF. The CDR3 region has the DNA TGTGCCAGCAGCTTACAGGGGATTCGGGCTGAAGCTTTCTTT. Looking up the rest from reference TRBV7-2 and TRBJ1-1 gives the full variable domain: GAGVSQSPSNKVTEKGKDVELRCDPISGHTALYWYRQSLGQGLEFLIYFQGNSAPDKSGLPSDRFSAERTGGSVSTLTIQRTQQEDSAVYLCASSLQGIRAEAFFGQGTRLTVV.

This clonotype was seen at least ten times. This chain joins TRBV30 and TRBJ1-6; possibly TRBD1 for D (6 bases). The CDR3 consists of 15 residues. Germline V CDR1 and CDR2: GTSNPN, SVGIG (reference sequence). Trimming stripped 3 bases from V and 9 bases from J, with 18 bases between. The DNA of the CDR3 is TGTGCCTGGAGCCCTAACGGAGGGGGGGGTTCACCCCTCCACTTT. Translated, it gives CAWSPNGGGGSPLHF.

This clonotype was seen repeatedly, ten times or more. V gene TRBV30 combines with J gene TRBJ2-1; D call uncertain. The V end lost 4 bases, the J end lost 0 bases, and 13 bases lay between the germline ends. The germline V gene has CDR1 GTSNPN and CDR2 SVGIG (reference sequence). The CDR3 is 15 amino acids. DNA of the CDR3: TGTGCCTGGAACTCAGGCAGGAGCTCCTACAATGAGCAGTTCTTC. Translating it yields CAWNSGRSSYNEQFF. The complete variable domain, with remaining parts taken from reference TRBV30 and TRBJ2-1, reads SQTIHQWPATLVQPVGSPLSLECTVEGTSNPNLYWYRQAAGRGLQLLFYSVGIGQISSEVPQNLSASRPQDRQFILSSKKLLLSDSGFYLCAWNSGRSSYNEQFFGPGTRLTVL.

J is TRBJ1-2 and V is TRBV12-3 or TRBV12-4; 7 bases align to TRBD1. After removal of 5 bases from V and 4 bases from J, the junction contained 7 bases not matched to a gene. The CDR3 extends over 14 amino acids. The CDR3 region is CASSRDRGSYGYTF. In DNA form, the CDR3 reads TGTGCCAGCAGTCGGGACAGAGGAAGCTATGGCTACACCTTC.

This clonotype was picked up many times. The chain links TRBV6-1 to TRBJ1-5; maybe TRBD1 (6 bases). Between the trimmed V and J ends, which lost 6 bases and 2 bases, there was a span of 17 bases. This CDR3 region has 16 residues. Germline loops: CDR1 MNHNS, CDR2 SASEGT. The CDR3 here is CASRQGDMRGNQPQHF. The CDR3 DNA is TGTGCCAGCAGACAGGGAGACATGCGGGGCAATCAGCCCCAGCATTTT.

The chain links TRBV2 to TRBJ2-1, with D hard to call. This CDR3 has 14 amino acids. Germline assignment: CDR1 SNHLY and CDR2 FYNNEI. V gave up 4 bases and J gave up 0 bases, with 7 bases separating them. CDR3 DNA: TGTGCCAGCAGTGCCCAGAACTCCTACAATGAGCAGTTCTTC. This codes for CASSAQNSYNEQFF.

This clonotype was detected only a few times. The CDR3 protein is CASSSTSGAYEQYF. The CDR3 DNA reads as TGTGCCAGTAGTTCGACTAGCGGGGCCTACGAGCAGTACTTC. The chain carries TRBV19 and TRBJ2-7, with 11 bases lining up with TRBD2. J lost 2 bases, V lost 5 bases, and 2 bases had no gene match. CDR1 is LNHDA, CDR2 SQIVND, per germline (reference sequence). The CDR3 has 14 residues.

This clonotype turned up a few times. DNA for the CDR3: TGTGCCAGCAGTGAAGACCCCGGGGCTGGCGGCTACACCTTC. This gives the protein CASSEDPGAGGYTF. The J gene is TRBJ1-2, the V gene TRBV6-1; weak D call: TRBD1 (5 bases). Germline V CDR1 and CDR2: MNHNS, SASEGT. Between the trimmed V and J ends, which lost 1 base and 8 bases, there was a span of 14 bases. The CDR3 covers 14 residues.

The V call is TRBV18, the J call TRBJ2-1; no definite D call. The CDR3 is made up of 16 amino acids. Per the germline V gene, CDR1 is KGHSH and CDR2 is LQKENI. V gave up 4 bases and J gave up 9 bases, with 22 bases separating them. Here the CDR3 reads CASSLDLGIPVSEQFF. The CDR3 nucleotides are TGTGCCAGCTCACTAGATCTGGGAATACCAGTCAGTGAGCAGTTCTTC.

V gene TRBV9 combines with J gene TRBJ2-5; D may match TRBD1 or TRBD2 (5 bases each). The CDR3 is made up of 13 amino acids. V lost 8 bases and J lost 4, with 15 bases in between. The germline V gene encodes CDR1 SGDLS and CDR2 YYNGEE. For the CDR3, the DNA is TGTGCCAGTGGTGGGGGAGAGGGAGAGACCCAGTACTTC. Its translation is CASGGGEGETQYF.

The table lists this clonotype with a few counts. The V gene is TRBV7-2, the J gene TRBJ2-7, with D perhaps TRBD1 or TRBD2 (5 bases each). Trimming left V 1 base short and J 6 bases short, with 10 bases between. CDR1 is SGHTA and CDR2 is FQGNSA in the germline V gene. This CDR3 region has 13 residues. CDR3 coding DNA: TGTGCCAGCAGCTTAGGCAGGGCGGGCGAGCAGTACTTC. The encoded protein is CASSLGRAGEQYF.

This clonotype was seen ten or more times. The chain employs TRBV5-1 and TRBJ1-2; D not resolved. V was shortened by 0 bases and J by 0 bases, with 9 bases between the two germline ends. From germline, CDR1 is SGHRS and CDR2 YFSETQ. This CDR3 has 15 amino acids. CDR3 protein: CASSLETGANYGYTF. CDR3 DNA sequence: TGCGCCAGCAGCTTGGAAACGGGAGCTAACTATGGCTACACCTTC.

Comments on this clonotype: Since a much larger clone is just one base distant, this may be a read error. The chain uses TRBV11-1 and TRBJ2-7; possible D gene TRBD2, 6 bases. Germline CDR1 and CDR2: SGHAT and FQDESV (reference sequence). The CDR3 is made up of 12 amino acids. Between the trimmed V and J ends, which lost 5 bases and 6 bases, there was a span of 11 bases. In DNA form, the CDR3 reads TGTGCCAGCAGCGGCCAGGAGGGCGAGCAGTACTTC. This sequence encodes CASSGQEGEQYF.

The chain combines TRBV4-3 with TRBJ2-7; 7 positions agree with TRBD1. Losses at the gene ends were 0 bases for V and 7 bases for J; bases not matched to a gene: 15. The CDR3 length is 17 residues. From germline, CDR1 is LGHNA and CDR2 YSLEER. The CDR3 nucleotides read TGCGCCAGCAGCCAAGAATCGCCGGGACAGTCCCCTCTGGAGCAGTACTTC. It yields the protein CASSQESPGQSPLEQYF.

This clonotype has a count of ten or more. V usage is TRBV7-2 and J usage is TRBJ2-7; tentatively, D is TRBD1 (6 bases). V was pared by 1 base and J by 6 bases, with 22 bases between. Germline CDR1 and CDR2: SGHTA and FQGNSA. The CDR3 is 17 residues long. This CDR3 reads CASSLVLGAGSEFEQYF. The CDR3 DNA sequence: TGTGCCAGCAGCTTAGTATTGGGGGCCGGTTCTGAGTTCGAGCAGTACTTC. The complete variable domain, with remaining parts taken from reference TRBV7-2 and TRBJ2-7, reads GAGVSQSPSNKVTEKGKDVELRCDPISGHTALYWYRQSLGQGLEFLIYFQGNSAPDKSGLPSDRFSAERTGGSVSTLTIQRTQQEDSAVYLCASSLVLGAGSEFEQYFGPGTRLTVT.

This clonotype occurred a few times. CDR3 amino acids: CASSYYRDPSSPLHF. In DNA form, the CDR3 reads TGTGCCAGCAGTTATTACAGGGATCCAAGTTCACCCCTCCACTTT. This chain connects TRBV5-6 to TRBJ1-6, with D possibly matching TRBD1 (6 bases). This CDR3 is 15 amino acids long. Germline V gene lookup returns CDR1 SGHDT and CDR2 YYEEEE. V was trimmed by 5 bases and J by 9 bases, leaving 18 bases between them. Based on the CDR3 plus reference TRBV5-6 and TRBJ1-6, the full variable domain is DAGVTQSPTHLIKTRGQQVTLRCSPKSGHDTVSWYQQALGQGPQFIFQYYEEEERQRGNFPDRFSGHQFPNYSSELNVNALLLGDSALYLCASSYYRDPSSPLHFGNGTRLTVT.

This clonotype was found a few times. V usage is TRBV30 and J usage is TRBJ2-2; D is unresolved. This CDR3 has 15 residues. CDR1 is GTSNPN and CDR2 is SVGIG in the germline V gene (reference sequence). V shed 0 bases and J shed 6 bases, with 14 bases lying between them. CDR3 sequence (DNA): TGTGCCTGGAGTGTAGCGCGCCTAGACGCCGGGGAGCTGTTTTTT. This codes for CAWSVARLDAGELFF.

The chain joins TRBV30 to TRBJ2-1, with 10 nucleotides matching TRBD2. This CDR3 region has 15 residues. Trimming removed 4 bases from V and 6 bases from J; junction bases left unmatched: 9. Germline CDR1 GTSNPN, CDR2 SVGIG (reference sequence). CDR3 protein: CAWNMGAGGPNEQFF. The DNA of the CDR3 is TGTGCCTGGAACATGGGAGCGGGAGGGCCCAATGAGCAGTTCTTC.

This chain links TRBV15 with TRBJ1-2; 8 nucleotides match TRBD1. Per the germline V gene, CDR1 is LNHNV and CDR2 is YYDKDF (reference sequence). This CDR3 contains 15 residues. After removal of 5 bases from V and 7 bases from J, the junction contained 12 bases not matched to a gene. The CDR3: CATSRYGQGLSGYTF. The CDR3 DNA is TGTGCCACCAGCCGCTACGGACAGGGTCTTAGTGGCTACACCTTC.

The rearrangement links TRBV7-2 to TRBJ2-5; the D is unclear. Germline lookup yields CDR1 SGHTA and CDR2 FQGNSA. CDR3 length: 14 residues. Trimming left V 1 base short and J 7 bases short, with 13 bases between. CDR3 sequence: CASSLDVQSLTQYF. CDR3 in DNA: TGTGCCAGCAGCTTAGATGTACAGTCCTTGACCCAGTACTTC.

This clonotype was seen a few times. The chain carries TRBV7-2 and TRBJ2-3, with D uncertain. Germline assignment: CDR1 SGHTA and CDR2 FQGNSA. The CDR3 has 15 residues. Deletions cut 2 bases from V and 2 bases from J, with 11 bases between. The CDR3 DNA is TGTGCCAGCAGCTTATTCAGCGATAACACAGATACGCAGTATTTT. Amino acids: CASSLFSDNTDTQYF.

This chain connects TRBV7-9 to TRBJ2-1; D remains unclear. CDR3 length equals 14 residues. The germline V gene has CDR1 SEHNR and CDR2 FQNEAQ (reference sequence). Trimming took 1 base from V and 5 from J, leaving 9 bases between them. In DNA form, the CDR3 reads TGTGCCAGCAGCTTAGTAGAGGTGAACAATGAGCAGTTCTTC. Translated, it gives CASSLVEVNNEQFF.

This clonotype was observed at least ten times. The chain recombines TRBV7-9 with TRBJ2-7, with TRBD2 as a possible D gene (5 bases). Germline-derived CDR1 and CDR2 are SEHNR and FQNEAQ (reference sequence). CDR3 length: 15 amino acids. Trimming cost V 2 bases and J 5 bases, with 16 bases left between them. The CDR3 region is CASSLYVGVINEQYF. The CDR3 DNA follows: TGTGCCAGCAGCTTATATGTGGGAGTTATAAACGAGCAGTACTTC.